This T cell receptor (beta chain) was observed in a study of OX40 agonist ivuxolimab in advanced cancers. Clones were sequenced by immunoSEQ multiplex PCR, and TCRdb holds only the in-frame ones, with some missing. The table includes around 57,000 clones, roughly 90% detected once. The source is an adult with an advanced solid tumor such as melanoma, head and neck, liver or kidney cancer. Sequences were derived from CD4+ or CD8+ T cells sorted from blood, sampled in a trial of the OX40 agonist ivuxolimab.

The CDR3 DNA reads TGTGCCAGCAGCTTATACGGGACTACGAACAATGAGCAGTTCTTC. It encodes CASSLYGTTNNEQFF. J is TRBJ2-1 and V is TRBV7-3; TRBD2 matches 7 bases. Germline lookup yields CDR1 SGHTA and CDR2 FQGTGA. V shed 2 bases and J 5 bases; nucleotides not matched to a gene: 6. There are 15 residues in the CDR3. Combining the CDR3 with reference TRBV7-3 and TRBJ2-1 gives the whole variable domain GAGVSQTPSNKVTEKGKYVELRCDPISGHTALYWYRQSLGQGPEFLIYFQGTGAADDSGLPNDRFFAVRPEGSVSTLKIQRTERGDSAVYLCASSLYGTTNNEQFFGPGTRLTVL.